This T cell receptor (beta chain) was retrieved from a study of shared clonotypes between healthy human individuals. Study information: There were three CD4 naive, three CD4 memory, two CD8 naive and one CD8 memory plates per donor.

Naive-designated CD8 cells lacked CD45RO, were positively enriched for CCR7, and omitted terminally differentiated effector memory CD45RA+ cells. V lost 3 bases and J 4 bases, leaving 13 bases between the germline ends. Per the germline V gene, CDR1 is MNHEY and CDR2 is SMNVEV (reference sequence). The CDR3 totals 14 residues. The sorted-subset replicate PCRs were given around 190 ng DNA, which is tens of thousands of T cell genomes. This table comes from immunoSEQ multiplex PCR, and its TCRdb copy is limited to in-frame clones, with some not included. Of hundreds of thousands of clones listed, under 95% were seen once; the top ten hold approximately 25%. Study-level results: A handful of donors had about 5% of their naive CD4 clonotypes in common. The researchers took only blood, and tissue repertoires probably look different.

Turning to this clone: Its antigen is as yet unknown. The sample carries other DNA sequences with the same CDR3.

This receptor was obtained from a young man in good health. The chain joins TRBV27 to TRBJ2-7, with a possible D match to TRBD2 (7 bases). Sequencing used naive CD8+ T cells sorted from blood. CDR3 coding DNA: TGTGCCAGCAGTTTTTCGGGGGGCGGATACGAGCAGTACTTC. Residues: CASSFSGGGYEQYF.